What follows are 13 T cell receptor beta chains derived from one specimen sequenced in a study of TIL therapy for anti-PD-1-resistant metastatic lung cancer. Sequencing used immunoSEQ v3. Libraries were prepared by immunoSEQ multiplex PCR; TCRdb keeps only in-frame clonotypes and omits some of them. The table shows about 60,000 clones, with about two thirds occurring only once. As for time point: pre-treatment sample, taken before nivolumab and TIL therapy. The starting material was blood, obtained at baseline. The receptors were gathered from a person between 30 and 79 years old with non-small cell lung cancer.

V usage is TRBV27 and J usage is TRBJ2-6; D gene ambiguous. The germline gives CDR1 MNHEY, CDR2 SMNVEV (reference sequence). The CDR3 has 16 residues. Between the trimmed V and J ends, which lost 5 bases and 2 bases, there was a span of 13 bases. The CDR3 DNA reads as TGTGCCAGCAGTCCGGCGGTTTGGGCTGGGGCCAACGTCCTGACTTTC. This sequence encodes CASSPAVWAGANVLTF. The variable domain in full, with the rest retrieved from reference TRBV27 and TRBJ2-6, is EAQVTQNPRYLITVTGKKLTVTCSQNMNHEYMSWYRQDPGLGLRQIYYSMNVEVTDKGDVPEGYKVSRKEKRNFPLILESPSPNQTSLYFCASSPAVWAGANVLTFGAGSRLTVL.

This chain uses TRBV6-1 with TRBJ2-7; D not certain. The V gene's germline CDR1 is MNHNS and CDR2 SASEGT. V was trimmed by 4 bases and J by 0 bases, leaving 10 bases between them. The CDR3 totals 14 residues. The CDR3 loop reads CASSVWSSSYEQYF. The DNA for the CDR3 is TGTGCCAGCAGTGTATGGAGTAGCTCCTACGAGCAGTACTTC.

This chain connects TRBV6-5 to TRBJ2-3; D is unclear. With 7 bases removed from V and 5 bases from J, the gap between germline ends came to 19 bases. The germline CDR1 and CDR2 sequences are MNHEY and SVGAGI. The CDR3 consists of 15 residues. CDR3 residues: CASNPRKGKRDTQYF. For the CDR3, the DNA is TGTGCCAGCAACCCCCGTAAGGGAAAGAGAGATACGCAGTATTTT.

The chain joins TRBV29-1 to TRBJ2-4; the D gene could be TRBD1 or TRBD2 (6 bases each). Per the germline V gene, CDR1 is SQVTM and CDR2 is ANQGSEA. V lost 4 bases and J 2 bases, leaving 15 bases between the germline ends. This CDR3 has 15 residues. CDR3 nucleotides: TGCAGCGTTGGCTCGGGCGGGACATCCAAAAACATTCAGTACTTC. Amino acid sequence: CSVGSGGTSKNIQYF. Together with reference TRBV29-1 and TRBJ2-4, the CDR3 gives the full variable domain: SAVISQKPSRDICQRGTSLTIQCQVDSQVTMMFWYRQQPGQSLTLIATANQGSEATYESGFVIDKFPISRPNLTFSTLTVSNMSPEDSSIYLCSVGSGGTSKNIQYFGAGTRLSVL.

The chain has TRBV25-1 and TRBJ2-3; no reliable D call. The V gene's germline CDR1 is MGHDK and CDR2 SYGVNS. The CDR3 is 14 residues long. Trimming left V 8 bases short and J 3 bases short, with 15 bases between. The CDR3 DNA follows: TGTGCCAGCTCCCCCTTTTACGGAACAGATACGCAGTATTTT. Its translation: CASSPFYGTDTQYF.

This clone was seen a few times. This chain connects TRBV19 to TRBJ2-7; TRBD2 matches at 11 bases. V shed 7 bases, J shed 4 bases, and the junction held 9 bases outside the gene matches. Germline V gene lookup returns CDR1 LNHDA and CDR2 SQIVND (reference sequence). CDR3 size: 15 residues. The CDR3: CASKKTSGIGYEQYF. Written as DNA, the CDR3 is TGTGCCAGTAAAAAGACTAGCGGGATAGGATACGAGCAGTACTTC.

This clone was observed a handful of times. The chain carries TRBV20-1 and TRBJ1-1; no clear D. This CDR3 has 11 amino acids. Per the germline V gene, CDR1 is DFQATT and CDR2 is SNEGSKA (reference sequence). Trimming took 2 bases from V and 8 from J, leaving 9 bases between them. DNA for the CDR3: TGCAGTGCTAGACCCTTTGAGGAAGCTTTCTTT. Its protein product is CSARPFEEAFF.

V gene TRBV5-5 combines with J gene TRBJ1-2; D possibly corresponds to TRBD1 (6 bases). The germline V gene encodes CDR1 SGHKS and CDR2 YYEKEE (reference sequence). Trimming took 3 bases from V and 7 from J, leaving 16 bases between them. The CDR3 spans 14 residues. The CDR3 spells CASSSAQGRGGYTF. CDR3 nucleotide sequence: TGTGCCAGCAGCTCCGCCCAGGGGAGAGGTGGCTACACCTTC.

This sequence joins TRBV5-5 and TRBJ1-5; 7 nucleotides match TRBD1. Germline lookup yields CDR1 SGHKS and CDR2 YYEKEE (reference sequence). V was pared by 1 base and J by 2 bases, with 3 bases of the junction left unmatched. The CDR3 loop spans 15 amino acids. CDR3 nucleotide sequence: TGTGCCAGCAGCTTGCTCGGACAGGGCAATCAGCCCCAGCATTTT. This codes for CASSLLGQGNQPQHF.

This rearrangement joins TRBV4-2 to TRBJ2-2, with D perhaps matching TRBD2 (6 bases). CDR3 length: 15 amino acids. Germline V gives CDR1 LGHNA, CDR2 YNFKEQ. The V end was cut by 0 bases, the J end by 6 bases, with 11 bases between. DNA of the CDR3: TGTGCCAGCAGCCAAGACGGGGGACGACCCGGGGAGCTGTTTTTT. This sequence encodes CASSQDGGRPGELFF.

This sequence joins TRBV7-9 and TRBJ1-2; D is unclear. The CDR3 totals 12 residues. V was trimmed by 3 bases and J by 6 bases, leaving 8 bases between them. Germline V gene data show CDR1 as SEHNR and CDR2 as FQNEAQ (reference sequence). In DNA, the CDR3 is TGTGCCAGCAGCTTCTCCGAAGATGGCTACACCTTC. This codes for CASSFSEDGYTF.

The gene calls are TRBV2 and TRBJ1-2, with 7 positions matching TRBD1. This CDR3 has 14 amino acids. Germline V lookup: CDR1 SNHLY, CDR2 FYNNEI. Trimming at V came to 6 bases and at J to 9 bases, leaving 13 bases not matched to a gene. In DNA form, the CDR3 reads TGTGCCAGCAGCCGTACTACAGGGGAAATAAGCTACACCTTC. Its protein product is CASSRTTGEISYTF.

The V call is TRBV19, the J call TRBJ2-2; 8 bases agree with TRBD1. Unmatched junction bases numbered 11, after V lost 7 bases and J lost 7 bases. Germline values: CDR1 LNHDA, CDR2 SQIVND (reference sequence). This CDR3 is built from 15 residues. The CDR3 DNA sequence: TGTGCCAGTAAACACGACAGGGGCTCTATCGGGGAGCTGTTTTTT. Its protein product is CASKHDRGSIGELFF.